Shown below are 32 T cell receptor beta chains from a single sample sequenced in a study of blood T cell repertoires in COVID-19. TCRdb's table, derived via immunoSEQ multiplex PCR, lists solely in-frame clones and lacks some. The sample has 86,000 or so clones, roughly 91% seen once. Sequenced input: peripheral blood. The origin of the receptors is a woman aged 50 to 65 in a cohort sampled during active COVID-19.

The chain joins TRBV25-1 to TRBJ1-2, with 7 nucleotides matching TRBD1. The CDR3 runs to 16 residues. Per the germline V gene, CDR1 is MGHDK and CDR2 is SYGVNS. With 1 base clipped from V and 2 bases from J, the junction kept 7 bases outside the gene matches. The CDR3 nucleotides read TGTGCCAGCAGTGAATCCGGAGGCAGGGGGAACTATGGCTACACCTTC. Protein sequence: CASSESGGRGNYGYTF.

This clone has a single count. V usage is TRBV5-1 and J usage is TRBJ2-1; the D gene is possibly TRBD1 (6 bases). The CDR3 consists of 14 residues. Germline V gene lookup returns CDR1 SGHRS and CDR2 YFSETQ. V lost 2 bases and J lost 3, with 9 bases in between. CDR3 in amino acids: CASSLRGFYNEQFF. The CDR3 nucleotides read TGCGCCAGCAGCTTAAGGGGGTTCTACAATGAGCAGTTCTTC.

The chain carries TRBV9 and TRBJ2-5; 9 nucleotides match TRBD2. V dropped 0 bases and J dropped 5; count of bases not matched to a gene: 5. CDR1 SGDLS and CDR2 YYNGEE come from the germline V gene. The CDR3 has 15 residues. Written as DNA, the CDR3 is TGTGCCAGCAGCGTAGGCGGGGGGGCCAGGGAGACCCAGTACTTC. It encodes CASSVGGGARETQYF. The full variable domain, its missing parts supplied by reference TRBV9 and TRBJ2-5, is DSGVTQTPKHLITATGQRVTLRCSPRSGDLSVYWYQQSLDQGLQFLIQYYNGEERAKGNILERFSAQQFPDLHSELNLSSLELGDSALYFCASSVGGGARETQYFGPGTRLLVL.

The chain employs TRBV5-6 and TRBJ1-1; D is ambiguous. Deletions cut 0 bases from V and 1 base from J, with 10 bases between. This CDR3 contains 15 residues. The germline V gene has CDR1 SGHDT and CDR2 YYEEEE. The CDR3 loop is CASSLAGRSNTEAFF. CDR3 bases: TGTGCCAGCAGCTTGGCTGGGCGCTCGAACACTGAAGCTTTCTTT.

This chain uses TRBV27 with TRBJ2-1; 8 nucleotides line up with TRBD1. Germline V gives CDR1 MNHEY, CDR2 SMNVEV (reference sequence). The V and J ends lost 0 bases and 10 bases, in that order; junction bases with no gene match: 5. This CDR3 spans 14 amino acids. The CDR3 region has the DNA TGTGCCAGCAGTTTATCTCCCAGGGGGCAAGAGCAGTTCTTC. As protein: CASSLSPRGQEQFF.

This clone was observed a single time. The rearrangement links TRBV9 to TRBJ2-7; D is possibly TRBD1 (6 bases). Trimming pared 0 bases from V and 2 bases from J, leaving 9 bases between. CDR1 SGDLS and CDR2 YYNGEE come from the germline V gene. This CDR3 contains 14 residues. The CDR3 spells CASSVDRDTYEQYF. In DNA form, the CDR3 reads TGTGCCAGCAGCGTAGACAGGGACACCTACGAGCAGTACTTC.

The chain carries TRBV6-1 and TRBJ2-5; D is possibly TRBD1 (7 bases). The V gene's germline CDR1 is MNHNS and CDR2 SASEGT. CDR3 size: 14 residues. The germline V and J ends were trimmed by 2 bases and 7 bases, with 14 bases remaining between them. The CDR3 reads CASSEQGGRGTQYF. CDR3 DNA sequence: TGTGCCAGCAGTGAACAGGGGGGCCGAGGGACCCAGTACTTC.

The V call is TRBV5-1, the J call TRBJ2-7, with D hard to call. The CDR3 sequence is 11 residues long. Germline loops: CDR1 SGHRS, CDR2 YFSETQ. V lost 2 bases to trimming and J lost 3 bases, with 3 bases between them. The CDR3 DNA reads as TGCGCCAGCAGCTTACACTACGAGCAGTACTTC. It specifies CASSLHYEQYF.

The chain employs TRBV5-1 and TRBJ2-7; no firm D call. Trimming took off 2 bases at V and 3 bases at J, with 9 bases between the two ends. The germline gives CDR1 SGHRS, CDR2 YFSETQ. The CDR3 extends over 13 amino acids. The DNA of the CDR3 is TGCGCCAGCAGCTTAGACACGCACTACGAGCAGTACTTC. It specifies CASSLDTHYEQYF.

This chain uses TRBV28 with TRBJ2-3, with D maybe TRBD2 (5 bases). Germline V gene lookup returns CDR1 MDHEN and CDR2 SYDVKM. Trimming took 8 bases from V and 0 from J, leaving 12 bases between them. The CDR3 is 14 amino acids. CDR3 sequence: CASLDFSSTDTQYF. The CDR3 DNA sequence: TGTGCCAGCCTGGACTTTTCTAGCACAGATACGCAGTATTTT.

The chain uses TRBV5-1 and TRBJ1-4; possibly TRBD1 for D (6 bases). The V gene's germline CDR1 is SGHRS and CDR2 YFSETQ. Trimming pared 0 bases from V and 3 bases from J, leaving 9 bases between. The CDR3 runs to 15 residues. The CDR3 region is CASSLATGSNEKLFF. DNA of the CDR3: TGCGCCAGCAGCTTGGCCACAGGGTCTAATGAAAAACTGTTTTTT. Filled out from reference TRBV5-1 and TRBJ1-4, the complete variable domain reads KAGVTQTPRYLIKTRGQQVTLSCSPISGHRSVSWYQQTPGQGLQFLFEYFSETQRNKGNFPGRFSGRQFSNSRSEMNVSTLELGDSALYLCASSLATGSNEKLFFGSGTQLSVL.

This clone was counted only a few times. The CDR3 sequence is CASSLGLAGSQGFF. Written as DNA, the CDR3 is TGTGCCAGCAGCTTGGGACTAGCGGGGTCCCAGGGGTTCTTC. The V gene is TRBV5-6, the J gene TRBJ2-1; TRBD2 agrees at 11 bases. The germline gives CDR1 SGHDT, CDR2 YYEEEE. V lost 0 bases and J lost 15; bases outside the gene matches: 8. The CDR3 extends over 14 amino acids.

The J gene is TRBJ2-7, the V gene TRBV2; 9 bases are shared with TRBD1. Losses at the gene ends were 10 bases for V and 3 bases for J; bases not matched to a gene: 10. This CDR3 has 14 residues. The germline V gene encodes CDR1 SNHLY and CDR2 FYNNEI. The CDR3 sequence: CATETGGGSYEQYF. For the CDR3, the DNA is TGTGCCACCGAGACAGGGGGTGGTAGCTACGAGCAGTACTTC. The full variable domain, rest sourced from reference TRBV2 and TRBJ2-7, is EPEVTQTPSHQVTQMGQEVILRCVPISNHLYFYWYRQILGQKVEFLVSFYNNEISEKSEIFDDQFSVERPDGSNFTLKIRSTKLEDSAMYFCATETGGGSYEQYFGPGTRLTVT.

V and J are TRBV29-1 and TRBJ2-4; the D gene is possibly TRBD1 (6 bases). From germline, CDR1 is SQVTM and CDR2 ANQGSEA. CDR3 length: 12 amino acids. The germline V and J ends were trimmed by 2 bases and 7 bases, with 9 bases remaining between them. In DNA, the CDR3 is TGCAGCGTTGAAAACCAGGGGAACATTCAGTACTTC. It is translated as CSVENQGNIQYF. Drawing the rest from reference TRBV29-1 and TRBJ2-4, the complete variable domain is SAVISQKPSRDICQRGTSLTIQCQVDSQVTMMFWYRQQPGQSLTLIATANQGSEATYESGFVIDKFPISRPNLTFSTLTVSNMSPEDSSIYLCSVENQGNIQYFGAGTRLSVL.

The chain couples TRBV19 to TRBJ1-1, with D maybe TRBD1 (5 bases). This CDR3 is 12 amino acids long. The V gene lost 4 bases and the J gene lost 3 bases, with 6 bases spanning the gap. Germline lookup yields CDR1 LNHDA and CDR2 SQIVND (reference sequence). The CDR3 DNA reads as TGTGCCAGTAGTAAACAGGACACTGAAGCTTTCTTT. Translation: CASSKQDTEAFF.

This sequence joins TRBV2 and TRBJ2-3; 9 nucleotides match TRBD2. This CDR3 has 17 amino acids. The germline V gene has CDR1 SNHLY and CDR2 FYNNEI. After removal of 4 bases from V and 5 bases from J, the junction contained 13 bases not matched to a gene. CDR3 amino acids: CASSVEAGGLPQDTQYF. The CDR3 coding sequence is TGTGCCAGCAGTGTTGAGGCGGGGGGGCTCCCACAAGATACGCAGTATTTT. Full variable domain (outside the CDR3, taken from reference TRBV2 and TRBJ2-3): EPEVTQTPSHQVTQMGQEVILRCVPISNHLYFYWYRQILGQKVEFLVSFYNNEISEKSEIFDDQFSVERPDGSNFTLKIRSTKLEDSAMYFCASSVEAGGLPQDTQYFGPGTRLTVL.

This chain links TRBV11-2 with TRBJ2-2; the match to TRBD2 covers 7 bases. V lost 1 base, J lost 4 bases, and 3 bases stayed unmatched. Germline V gene sequence: CDR1 SGHAT, CDR2 FQNNGV. The CDR3 runs 15 residues. CDR3 DNA: TGTGCCAGCAGCTTAGTTCCTAGCGGCACCGGGGAGCTGTTTTTT. This gives the protein CASSLVPSGTGELFF.

The rearrangement uses TRBV3-1 (or the pseudogene TRBV3-2) and TRBJ2-1, with TRBD1 matching over 7 bases. CDR3 length: 15 residues. The germline V gene encodes CDR1 LGHDT and CDR2 YNNKEL (reference sequence). J gave up 2 bases and V 0 bases, and 1 base lay outside the gene matches. CDR3 nucleotides: TGTGCCAGCAGCCAAGAGACAGGGCCCTACAATGAGCAGTTCTTC. It translates to CASSQETGPYNEQFF.

The rearrangement uses TRBV30 and TRBJ1-2; 8 nucleotides match TRBD1. The CDR3 contains 12 residues. CDR1 GTSNPN and CDR2 SVGIG come from the germline V gene (reference sequence). J lost 7 bases, V lost 7 bases, and 8 bases had no gene match. The CDR3 sequence: CAYNRGESGYTF. The CDR3 coding sequence is TGTGCCTACAACAGGGGGGAGTCTGGCTACACCTTC.

The genes are TRBV19 and TRBJ2-2, with 7 bases matching TRBD2. The CDR3 is 16 amino acids. V was clipped by 2 bases and J by 4 bases; unmatched bases: 7. The germline CDR1 and CDR2 sequences are LNHDA and SQIVND (reference sequence). Here the CDR3 reads CASSIRRREGTGELFF. Written as DNA, the CDR3 is TGTGCCAGTAGTATAAGAAGGAGGGAGGGCACCGGGGAGCTGTTTTTT.

V and J are TRBV18 and TRBJ2-4; D gene unclear. This CDR3 is built from 13 residues. Germline CDR1 KGHSH, CDR2 LQKENI. With 3 bases removed from V and 6 bases from J, the gap between germline ends came to 9 bases. The CDR3 region is CASSPLTGNIQYF. The CDR3 nucleotides are TGTGCCAGCTCACCTTTGACTGGAAACATTCAGTACTTC. The variable domain in full, with the rest retrieved from reference TRBV18 and TRBJ2-4, is NAGVMQNPRHLVRRRGQEARLRCSPMKGHSHVYWYRQLPEEGLKFMVYLQKENIIDESGMPKERFSAEFPKEGPSILRIQQVVRGDSAAYFCASSPLTGNIQYFGAGTRLSVL.

This clone was recorded once. The J gene is TRBJ2-6, the V gene TRBV19, with 8 bases matching TRBD1. This CDR3 is built from 14 residues. The junction had 2 bases not matched to a gene; V was cut back by 8 bases and J by 2 bases. Germline loops: CDR1 LNHDA, CDR2 SQIVND (reference sequence). The CDR3 spells CASSGGAGANVLTF. CDR3 nucleotide sequence: TGTGCCAGTTCAGGGGGCGCTGGGGCCAACGTCCTGACTTTC.

The gene calls are TRBV5-1 and TRBJ2-7; maybe TRBD2 (6 bases). From germline, CDR1 is SGHRS and CDR2 YFSETQ. Between the trimmed V and J ends, which lost 4 bases and 0 bases, there was a span of 11 bases. There are 14 residues in the CDR3. In nucleotides, the CDR3 is TGCGCCAGCAGCCCGGGGGATAGCTCCTACGAGCAGTACTTC. Translated, it gives CASSPGDSSYEQYF.

The chain has TRBV4-2 and TRBJ2-5, with TRBD1 matching over 7 bases. CDR1 and CDR2 from the germline V gene are LGHNA and YNFKEQ. The CDR3 consists of 14 residues. V lost 3 bases and J lost 2; bases outside the gene matches: 3. CDR3 region: CASSQTGQQETQYF. The CDR3 bases are TGTGCCAGCAGCCAGACGGGACAGCAAGAGACCCAGTACTTC.

The V and J genes are TRBV2 and TRBJ2-1; D is possibly TRBD1 or TRBD2 (9 bases each). Germline values: CDR1 SNHLY, CDR2 FYNNEI. The CDR3 contains 19 residues. Trimming removed 1 base at V and 14 bases at J, with 33 bases between. This CDR3 is CASSEVNRGPGVSGRWEFF. The CDR3 nucleotides read TGTGCCAGCAGTGAAGTGAACAGGGGGCCCGGGGTTAGCGGGAGATGGGAGTTCTTC.

V is TRBV5-4 and J is TRBJ2-2, with TRBD2 identical over 11 bases. V shed 2 bases, J shed 6 bases, and the junction held 9 bases outside the gene matches. Germline lookup yields CDR1 SGHNT and CDR2 YYREEE (reference sequence). The CDR3 sequence is 17 residues long. The CDR3: CASSLPSGTSGAGELFF. CDR3 bases: TGTGCCAGCAGCTTACCCTCCGGGACTAGCGGTGCCGGGGAGCTGTTTTTT.

V usage is TRBV27 and J usage is TRBJ2-7, with D possibly TRBD1 on 6 matching bases. This CDR3 is built from 13 residues. Trimming took off 6 bases at V and 2 bases at J, with 11 bases between the two ends. From germline, CDR1 is MNHEY and CDR2 SMNVEV (reference sequence). CDR3 nucleotide sequence: TGTGCCAGCAGCCCGACAGGCCCCTACGAGCAGTACTTC. It yields the protein CASSPTGPYEQYF.

The chain is built from TRBV4-1 and TRBJ2-1, with TRBD2 identical over 10 bases. The CDR3 spans 16 residues. J lost 4 bases, V lost 3 bases, and 6 bases had no gene match. Germline values: CDR1 MGHRA, CDR2 YSYEKL. Here the CDR3 DNA reads TGCGCCAGCAGCCAGTCAGGACTAGCGGCTTACAATGAGCAGTTCTTC. Translating gives CASSQSGLAAYNEQFF.

The rearrangement joins TRBV12-3 or TRBV12-4 to TRBJ2-3; D may be TRBD1 (5 bases). Between the trimmed V and J ends, which lost 1 base and 9 bases, there was a span of 8 bases. The CDR3 contains 12 residues. CDR3 sequence: CASSLGQGTQYF. CDR3 nucleotides: TGTGCCAGCAGTTTAGGCCAGGGCACGCAGTATTTT.

In regard to this clone: Additional DNA sequences in this sample encode the identical CDR3. The chain combines TRBV11-2 with TRBJ2-7, with TRBD1 as a possible D gene (5 bases). With 1 base removed from V and 1 base from J, the gap between germline ends came to 8 bases. Germline loops: CDR1 SGHAT, CDR2 FQNNGV. The CDR3 extends over 14 amino acids. CDR3 loop: CASSLVQGSYEQYF. CDR3 sequence (DNA): TGTGCCAGCAGCTTAGTCCAGGGATCCTACGAGCAGTACTTC.

The gene calls are TRBV10-3 and TRBJ1-4, with 7 nucleotides matching TRBD1. CDR1 and CDR2 from the germline V gene are ENHRY and SYGVKD. The CDR3 has 16 residues. With V trimmed by 0 bases and J by 3 bases, 4 bases remained unmatched. CDR3 DNA: TGTGCCATCAGTGAGTCCGGGACAGCGCCTAATGAAAAACTGTTTTTT. Protein product: CAISESGTAPNEKLFF.

The J gene is TRBJ1-3, the V gene TRBV11-2, with D uncertain. This CDR3 is built from 14 residues. The germline V and J ends were trimmed by 0 bases and 0 bases, with 3 bases remaining between them. Germline V gene data show CDR1 as SGHAT and CDR2 as FQNNGV. CDR3: CASSLDLSGNTIYF. The DNA for the CDR3 is TGTGCCAGCAGCTTAGACCTCTCTGGAAACACCATATATTTT.